Listed below are T cell receptor beta chains from one sample, sequenced in a study of shared clonotypes between healthy human individuals. Sequencing used immunoSEQ multiplex PCR; TCRdb keeps in-frame clones, though not all of them. The sample lists about 1.1 million clones, about 80% occurring once. The sample consisted of memory CD4+ T cells from PBMCs. These receptors were obtained from a man between 18 and 29 years old in good health. Some clones in this sample may be carry-over from other donors' samples. The CDR3 runs from the conserved cysteine through the conserved F or W. The D gene is left open where the match is weak. Expanded clones get a size class; other rows say once, few or many, or leave the size out.

J,size,D,V,CDR3,DNA
TRBJ2-7,NA,TRBD1,TRBV11-2,CASSLELGTGYEQYF,TGTGCCAGCAGCTTAGAACTCGGGACAGGTTACGAGCAGTACTTC
TRBJ1-2,NA,NA,TRBV6-1,CASSRQGYGYTF,TGTGCCAGCAGTCGGCAGGGGTATGGCTACACCTTC
TRBJ1-4,NA,NA,TRBV7-3,CASSCGAGDEKLFF,TGTGCCAGCAGCTGTGGGGCAGGGGATGAAAAACTGTTTTTT
TRBJ1-2,NA,TRBD1,TRBV28,CASSWPQGGTNYGYTF,TGTGCCAGCAGTTGGCCCCAGGGGGGAACTAACTATGGCTACACCTTC
TRBJ1-1,NA,NA,TRBV28,CASSPALNKNTEAFF,TGTGCCAGCAGTCCCGCCCTAAACAAGAACACTGAAGCTTTCTTT
TRBJ2-1,NA,TRBD1,TRBV19,CASSWGQGFDEQFF,TGTGCCAGTAGTTGGGGACAGGGGTTCGATGAGCAGTTCTTC
TRBJ2-7,NA,NA,TRBV15,CATSRDPQIQGQYF,TGTGCCACCAGCAGAGATCCACAGATTCAGGGGCAGTACTTC
TRBJ1-2,many,TRBD1,TRBV6-1,CASSKDRAYGYTF,TGTGCCAGCAGCAAAGACAGGGCCTATGGCTACACCTTC
TRBJ1-2,NA,NA,TRBV7-9,CASSPDGGTSNYGYTF,TGTGCCAGCAGCCCAGACGGGGGGACTTCAAACTATGGCTACACCTTC
TRBJ2-2,few,NA,TRBV4-3,CASSHRVATGELFF,TGCGCCAGCAGTCACAGGGTTGCCACCGGGGAGCTGTTTTTT
TRBJ1-4,once,NA,TRBV6-1,CASRQGWGEKLFF,TGTGCCAGCAGACAGGGATGGGGTGAAAAACTGTTTTTT
TRBJ1-4,once,NA,TRBV27,CASSLQKKVSEKLFF,TGTGCCAGCAGTCTCCAAAAAAAGGTGAGCGAAAAACTGTTTTTT
TRBJ2-1,NA,NA,TRBV7-2,CASSFRALRGAGSEQFF,TGTGCCAGCAGCTTTCGGGCCCTCCGGGGGGCGGGGAGCGAGCAGTTCTTC
TRBJ2-7,NA,NA,TRBV28,CASRVGSGGLLGEQYF,TGTGCCAGCAGGGTCGGTTCTGGGGGGCTATTGGGCGAGCAGTACTTC
TRBJ2-3,NA,NA,TRBV15,CATSSPGQADTQYF,TGTGCCACCAGCAGTCCGGGCCAGGCCGATACGCAGTATTTT
TRBJ2-7,NA,NA,TRBV6-1,CASSGAGQGISYEQYF,TGTGCCAGCAGTGGGGCTGGGCAGGGGATTTCCTACGAGCAGTACTTC
TRBJ1-2,NA,TRBD1,TRBV28,CASRPSPGTGPLQVYGYTF,TGTGCCAGCAGGCCCTCCCCTGGGACAGGGCCCCTTCAGGTTTATGGCTACACCTTC
TRBJ2-3,few,NA,TRBV11-2,CASSLSWQGGTDTQYF,TGTGCCAGCAGCTTATCATGGCAGGGAGGCACAGATACGCAGTATTTT
TRBJ2-1,NA,NA,TRBV2,CASRRGYEQFF,TGTGCCAGCAGGAGGGGGTATGAGCAGTTCTTC
TRBJ1-4,NA,NA,TRBV7-9,CASSLGKANEKLFF,TGTGCCAGCAGCTTAGGCAAGGCTAATGAAAAACTGTTTTTT
TRBJ2-2,NA,NA,TRBV7-9,CASKAGFTGELFF,TGTGCCAGCAAAGCGGGCTTTACCGGGGAGCTGTTTTTT
TRBJ2-1,NA,TRBD1,TRBV7-3,CASSLEWTGVSYNEQFF,TGTGCCAGCAGCTTAGAGTGGACAGGGGTATCCTACAATGAGCAGTTCTTC
TRBJ1-3,NA,NA,TRBV10-3,CAISGTRAGNTIYF,TGTGCCATCAGTGGGACAAGGGCCGGAAACACCATATATTTT
TRBJ1-3,NA,NA,TRBV5-1,CASSLELSGNTIYF,TGCGCCAGCAGCTTGGAACTCTCTGGAAACACCATATATTTT
TRBJ2-5,NA,TRBD2,TRBV5-1,CASYSGSTQETQYF,TGCGCCAGCTATAGCGGGAGTACGCAAGAGACCCAGTACTTC
TRBJ2-7,NA,NA,TRBV4-3,CASSQEESSYEQYF,TGCGCCAGCAGCCAAGAAGAAAGCTCCTACGAGCAGTACTTC
TRBJ2-7,NA,TRBD2,TRBV27,CASSSLGLAGVPEQYF,TGTGCCAGCAGTTCCTTGGGGCTAGCGGGAGTACCGGAGCAGTACTTC
TRBJ2-1,NA,NA,TRBV19,CASSINLASNEQFF,TGTGCCAGTAGTATAAATCTAGCTTCCAATGAGCAGTTCTTC
TRBJ2-7,NA,TRBD2,TRBV28,CAAGKAGGPHEQYF,TGCGCAGCGGGAAAAGCGGGAGGGCCCCACGAGCAGTACTTC
TRBJ2-7,NA,NA,TRBV29-1,CSVEGDGGGDYGEQYF,TGCAGCGTTGAGGGGGACGGGGGAGGCGACTATGGCGAGCAGTACTTC
TRBJ2-3,NA,NA,TRBV10-3,CAISESTPRADTQYF,TGTGCCATCAGTGAGTCGACACCCCGAGCAGATACGCAGTATTTT
TRBJ1-1,NA,NA,TRBV28,CASSLLQKAFF,TGTGCCAGCAGTTTATTACAGAAAGCTTTCTTT
TRBJ1-5,few,NA,TRBV27,CASSLLRDRYQPQHF,TGTGCCAGCAGTTTATTGCGGGACCGGTATCAGCCCCAGCATTTT
TRBJ1-5,once,TRBD1,TRBV28,CASSGRGPVQPQHF,TGTGCCAGCAGTGGCAGGGGGCCGGTTCAGCCCCAGCATTTT
TRBJ2-5,NA,TRBD1,TRBV6-4,CASRPDRGQETQYF,TGTGCCAGCAGACCTGACAGGGGCCAAGAGACCCAGTACTTC
TRBJ2-7,once,NA,TRBV28,CASSPSWGGNSNEQYF,TGTGCCAGCAGCCCAAGTTGGGGGGGCAATAGTAACGAGCAGTACTTC
TRBJ1-2,NA,NA,TRBV18,CASSPGKGGYTF,TGTGCCAGCTCACCGGGAAAGGGCGGCTACACCTTC
TRBJ1-2,NA,NA,TRBV30,CAWSSSNYGYTF,TGTGCCTGGAGTTCGAGTAACTATGGCTACACCTTC
TRBJ1-5,NA,NA,TRBV28,CASSTPGGGNQPQHF,TGTGCCAGCAGTACGCCGGGGGGGGGCAATCAGCCCCAGCATTTT
TRBJ2-3,few,TRBD2,TRBV6-6,CASSYLRGGDTQYF,TGTGCCAGCAGTTACCTCCGGGGAGGGGATACGCAGTATTTT
TRBJ2-1,NA,NA,TRBV6-6,CASSYSQGQRNEQFF,TGTGCCAGCAGTTATTCGCAGGGGCAGAGGAATGAGCAGTTCTTC
TRBJ2-5,once,NA,TRBV7-8,CATRLPQETQYF,TGTGCCACCCGCCTCCCTCAAGAGACCCAGTACTTC
TRBJ1-1,NA,NA,TRBV19,CATENWAEAFF,TGTGCCACCGAGAATTGGGCTGAAGCTTTCTTT
TRBJ2-7,NA,NA,TRBV10-3,CAISESGLHYEQYF,TGTGCCATCAGTGAGTCGGGGCTACACTACGAGCAGTACTTC
TRBJ1-2,NA,TRBD1,TRBV6-1,CASSAQQGANYGYTF,TGTGCCAGCAGCGCCCAACAGGGGGCGAACTATGGCTACACCTTC
TRBJ2-1,NA,TRBD1,TRBV11-2,CASSFRTGSGSNEQFF,TGTGCCAGCAGCTTCCGGACAGGGTCTGGGAGCAATGAGCAGTTCTTC
TRBJ1-2,few,NA,TRBV30,CAWGPGTLSNYGYTF,TGTGCCTGGGGACCCGGGACATTATCTAACTATGGCTACACCTTC
TRBJ1-3,NA,NA,TRBV6-6,CASSPQGIGNTIYF,TGTGCCAGCAGTCCGCAGGGGATTGGAAACACCATATATTTT
TRBJ1-1,once,NA,TRBV19,CASSARRIDMNTEAFF,TGTGCCAGCTCAGCGCGCAGGATTGACATGAACACTGAAGCTTTCTTT
TRBJ2-7,NA,NA,TRBV7-9,CASSLTKEQYF,TGTGCCAGCAGCTTAACTAAGGAGCAGTACTTC
TRBJ1-6,once,TRBD1,TRBV30,CAWSKGANSPLHF,TGTGCCTGGAGTAAGGGGGCTAATTCACCCCTCCACTTT
TRBJ2-4,NA,NA,TRBV6-6,CASLAGYWENIQYF,TGTGCCAGCCTCGCAGGGTATTGGGAAAACATTCAGTACTTC
TRBJ2-7,NA,NA,TRBV27,CASSLWARGSYEQYF,TGTGCCAGCAGTTTATGGGCCAGGGGTTCCTACGAGCAGTACTTC
TRBJ2-3,NA,NA,TRBV27,CASSIRETTDTQYF,TGTGCCAGCAGTATCCGGGAGACCACAGATACGCAGTATTTT
TRBJ2-2,NA,NA,TRBV6-5,CASSLQGGELFF,TGTGCCAGCAGTCTACAGGGCGGGGAGCTGTTTTTT
TRBJ2-7,once,NA,TRBV6-5,CASRPSLWVYEQYF,TGTGCCAGCAGACCAAGCCTTTGGGTCTACGAGCAGTACTTC
TRBJ1-2,NA,NA,TRBV2,CASRALAGRRANYGYTF,TGTGCCAGCAGAGCTCTGGCAGGTAGGAGAGCTAACTATGGCTACACCTTC